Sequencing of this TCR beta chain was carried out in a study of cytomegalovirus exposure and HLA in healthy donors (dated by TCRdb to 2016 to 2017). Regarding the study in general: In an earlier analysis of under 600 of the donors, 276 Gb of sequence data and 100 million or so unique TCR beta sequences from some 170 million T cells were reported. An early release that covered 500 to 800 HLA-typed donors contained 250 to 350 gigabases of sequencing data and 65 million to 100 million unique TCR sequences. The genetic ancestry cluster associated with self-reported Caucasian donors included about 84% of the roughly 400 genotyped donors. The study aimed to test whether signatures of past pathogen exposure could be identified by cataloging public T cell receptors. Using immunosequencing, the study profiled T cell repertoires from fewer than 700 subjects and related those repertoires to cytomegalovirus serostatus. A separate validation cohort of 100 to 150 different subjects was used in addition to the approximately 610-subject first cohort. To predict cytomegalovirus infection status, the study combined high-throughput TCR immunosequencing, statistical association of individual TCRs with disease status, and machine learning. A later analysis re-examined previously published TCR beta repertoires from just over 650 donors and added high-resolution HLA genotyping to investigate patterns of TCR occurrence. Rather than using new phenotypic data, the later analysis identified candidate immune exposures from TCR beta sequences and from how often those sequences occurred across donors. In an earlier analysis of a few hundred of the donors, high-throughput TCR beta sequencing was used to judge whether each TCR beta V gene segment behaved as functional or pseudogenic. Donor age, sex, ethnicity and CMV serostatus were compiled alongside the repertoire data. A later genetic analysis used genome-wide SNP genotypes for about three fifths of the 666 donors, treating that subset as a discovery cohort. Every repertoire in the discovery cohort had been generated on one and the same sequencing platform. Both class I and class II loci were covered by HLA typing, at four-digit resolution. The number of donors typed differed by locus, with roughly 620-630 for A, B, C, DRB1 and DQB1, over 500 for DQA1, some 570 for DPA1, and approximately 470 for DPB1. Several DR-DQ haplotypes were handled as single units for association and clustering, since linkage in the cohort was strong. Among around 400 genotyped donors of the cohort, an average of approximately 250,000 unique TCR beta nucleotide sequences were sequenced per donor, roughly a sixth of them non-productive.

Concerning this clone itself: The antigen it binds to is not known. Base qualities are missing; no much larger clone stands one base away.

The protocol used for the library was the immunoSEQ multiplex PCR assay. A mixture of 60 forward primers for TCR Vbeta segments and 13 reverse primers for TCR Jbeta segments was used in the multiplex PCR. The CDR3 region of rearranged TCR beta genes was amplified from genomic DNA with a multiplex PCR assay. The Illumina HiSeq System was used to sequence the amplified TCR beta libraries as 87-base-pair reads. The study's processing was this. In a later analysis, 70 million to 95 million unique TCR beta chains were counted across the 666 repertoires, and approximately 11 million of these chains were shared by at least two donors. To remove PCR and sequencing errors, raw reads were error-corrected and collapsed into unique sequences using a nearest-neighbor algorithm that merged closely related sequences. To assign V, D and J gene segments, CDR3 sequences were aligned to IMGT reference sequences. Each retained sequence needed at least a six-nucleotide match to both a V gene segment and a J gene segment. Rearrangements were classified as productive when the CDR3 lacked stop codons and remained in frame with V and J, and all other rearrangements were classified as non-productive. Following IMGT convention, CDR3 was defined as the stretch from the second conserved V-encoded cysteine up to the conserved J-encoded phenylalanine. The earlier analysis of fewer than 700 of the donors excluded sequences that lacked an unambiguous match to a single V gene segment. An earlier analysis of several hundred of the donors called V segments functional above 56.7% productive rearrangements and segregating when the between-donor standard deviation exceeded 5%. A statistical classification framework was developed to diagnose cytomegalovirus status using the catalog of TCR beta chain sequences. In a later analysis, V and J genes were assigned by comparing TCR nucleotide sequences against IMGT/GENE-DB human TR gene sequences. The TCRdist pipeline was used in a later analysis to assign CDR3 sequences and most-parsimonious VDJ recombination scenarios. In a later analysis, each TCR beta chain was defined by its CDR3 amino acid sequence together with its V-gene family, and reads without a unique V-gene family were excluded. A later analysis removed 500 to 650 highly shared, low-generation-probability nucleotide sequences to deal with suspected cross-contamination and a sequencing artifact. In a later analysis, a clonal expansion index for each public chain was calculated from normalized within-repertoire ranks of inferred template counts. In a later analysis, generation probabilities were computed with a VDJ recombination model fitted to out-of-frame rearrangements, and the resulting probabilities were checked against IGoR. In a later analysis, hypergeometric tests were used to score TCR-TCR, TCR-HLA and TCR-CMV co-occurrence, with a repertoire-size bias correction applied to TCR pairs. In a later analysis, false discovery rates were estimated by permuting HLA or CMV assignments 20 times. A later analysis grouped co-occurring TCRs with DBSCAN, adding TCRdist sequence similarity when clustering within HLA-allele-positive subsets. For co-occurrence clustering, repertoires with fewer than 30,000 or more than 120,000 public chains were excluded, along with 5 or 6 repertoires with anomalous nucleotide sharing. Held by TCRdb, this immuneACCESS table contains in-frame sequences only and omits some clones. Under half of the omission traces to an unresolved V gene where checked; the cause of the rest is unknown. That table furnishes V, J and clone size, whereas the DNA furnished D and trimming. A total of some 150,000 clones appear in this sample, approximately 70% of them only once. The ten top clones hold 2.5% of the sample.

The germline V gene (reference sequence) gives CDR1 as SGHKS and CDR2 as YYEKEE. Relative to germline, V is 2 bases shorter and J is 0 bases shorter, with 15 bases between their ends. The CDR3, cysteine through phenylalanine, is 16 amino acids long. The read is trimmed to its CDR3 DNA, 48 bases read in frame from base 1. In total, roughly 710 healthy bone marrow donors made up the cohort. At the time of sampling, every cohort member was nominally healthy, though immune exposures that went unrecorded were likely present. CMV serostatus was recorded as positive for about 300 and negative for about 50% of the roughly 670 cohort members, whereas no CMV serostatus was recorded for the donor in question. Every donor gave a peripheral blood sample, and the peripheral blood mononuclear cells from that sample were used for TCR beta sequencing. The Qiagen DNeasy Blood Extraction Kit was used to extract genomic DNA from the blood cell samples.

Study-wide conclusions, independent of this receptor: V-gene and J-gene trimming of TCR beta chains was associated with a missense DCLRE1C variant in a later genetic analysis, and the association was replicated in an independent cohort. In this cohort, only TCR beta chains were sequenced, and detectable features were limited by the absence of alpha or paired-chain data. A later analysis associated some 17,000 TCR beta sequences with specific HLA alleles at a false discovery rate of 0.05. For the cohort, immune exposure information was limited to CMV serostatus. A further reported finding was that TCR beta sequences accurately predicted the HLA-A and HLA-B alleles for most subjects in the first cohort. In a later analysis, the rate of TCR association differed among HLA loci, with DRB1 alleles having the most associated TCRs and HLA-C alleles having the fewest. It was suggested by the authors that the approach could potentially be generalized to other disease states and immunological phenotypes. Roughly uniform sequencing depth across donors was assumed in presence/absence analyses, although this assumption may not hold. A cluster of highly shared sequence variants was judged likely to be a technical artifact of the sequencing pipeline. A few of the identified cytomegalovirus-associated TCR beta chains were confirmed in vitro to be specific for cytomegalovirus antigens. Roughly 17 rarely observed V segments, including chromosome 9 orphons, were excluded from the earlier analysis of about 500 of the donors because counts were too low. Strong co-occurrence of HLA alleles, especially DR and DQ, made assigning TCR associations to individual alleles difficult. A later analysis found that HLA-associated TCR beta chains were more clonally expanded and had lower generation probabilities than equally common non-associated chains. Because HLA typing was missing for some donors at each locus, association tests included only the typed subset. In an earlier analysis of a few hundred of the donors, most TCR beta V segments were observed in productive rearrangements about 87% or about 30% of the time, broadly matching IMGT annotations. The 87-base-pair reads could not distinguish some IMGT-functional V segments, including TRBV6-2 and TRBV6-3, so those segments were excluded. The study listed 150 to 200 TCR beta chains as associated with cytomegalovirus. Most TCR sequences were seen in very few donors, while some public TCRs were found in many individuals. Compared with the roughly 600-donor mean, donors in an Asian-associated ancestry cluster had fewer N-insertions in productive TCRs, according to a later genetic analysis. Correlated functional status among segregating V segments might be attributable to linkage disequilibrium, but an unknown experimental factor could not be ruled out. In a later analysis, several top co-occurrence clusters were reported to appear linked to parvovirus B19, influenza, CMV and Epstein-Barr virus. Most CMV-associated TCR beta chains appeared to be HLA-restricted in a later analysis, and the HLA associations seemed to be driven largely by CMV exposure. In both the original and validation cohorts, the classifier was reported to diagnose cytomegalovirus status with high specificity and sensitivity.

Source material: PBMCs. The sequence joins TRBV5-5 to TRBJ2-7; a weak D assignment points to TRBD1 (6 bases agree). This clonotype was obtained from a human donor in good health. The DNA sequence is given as TGTGCCAGCAGCTTTTCGGGTGGGGGCAGCTCCTACGAGCAGTACTTC. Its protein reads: CASSFSGGGSSYEQYF.